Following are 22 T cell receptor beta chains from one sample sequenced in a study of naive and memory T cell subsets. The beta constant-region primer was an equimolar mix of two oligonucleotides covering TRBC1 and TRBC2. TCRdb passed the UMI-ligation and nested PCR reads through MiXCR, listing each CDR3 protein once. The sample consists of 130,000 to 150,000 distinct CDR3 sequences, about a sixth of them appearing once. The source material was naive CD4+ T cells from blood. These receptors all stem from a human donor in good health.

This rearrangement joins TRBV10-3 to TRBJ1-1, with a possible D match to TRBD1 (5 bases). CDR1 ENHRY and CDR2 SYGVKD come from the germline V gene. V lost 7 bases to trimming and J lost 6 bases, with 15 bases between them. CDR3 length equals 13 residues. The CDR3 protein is CAITGGREAEAFF. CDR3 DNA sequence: TGTGCCATCACGGGGGGGAGGGAGGCTGAAGCTTTCTTT.

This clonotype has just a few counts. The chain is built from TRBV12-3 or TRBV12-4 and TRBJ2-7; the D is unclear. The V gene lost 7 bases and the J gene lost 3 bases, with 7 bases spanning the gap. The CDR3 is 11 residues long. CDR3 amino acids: CASTLDYEQYF. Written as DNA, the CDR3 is TGTGCCAGCACCCTGGACTACGAGCAGTACTTC.

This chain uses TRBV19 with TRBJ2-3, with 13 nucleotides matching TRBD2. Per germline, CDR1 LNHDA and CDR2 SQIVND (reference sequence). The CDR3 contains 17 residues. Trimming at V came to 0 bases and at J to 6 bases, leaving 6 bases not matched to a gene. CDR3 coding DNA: TGTGCCAGTAGTATAGACCCCGGACTAGCGGGAGCGGATACGCAGTATTTT. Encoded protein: CASSIDPGLAGADTQYF. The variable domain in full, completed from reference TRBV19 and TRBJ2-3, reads DGGITQSPKYLFRKEGQNVTLSCEQNLNHDAMYWYRQDPGQGLRLIYYSQIVNDFQKGDIAEGYSVSREKKESFPLTVTSAQKNPTAFYLCASSIDPGLAGADTQYFGPGTRLTVL.

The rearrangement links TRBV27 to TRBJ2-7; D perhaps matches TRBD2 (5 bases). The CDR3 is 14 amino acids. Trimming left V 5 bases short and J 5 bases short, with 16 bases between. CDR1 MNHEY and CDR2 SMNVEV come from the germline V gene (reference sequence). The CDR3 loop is CASSPIRLLNEQYF. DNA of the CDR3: TGTGCCAGCAGTCCCATCAGACTACTCAACGAGCAGTACTTC.

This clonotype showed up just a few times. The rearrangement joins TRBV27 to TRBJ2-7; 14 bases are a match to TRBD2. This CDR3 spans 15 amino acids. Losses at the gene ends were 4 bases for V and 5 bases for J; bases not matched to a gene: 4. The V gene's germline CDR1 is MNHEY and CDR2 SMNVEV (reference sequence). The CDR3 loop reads CASSSWTSGRHEQYF. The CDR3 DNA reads TGTGCCAGCAGTTCTTGGACTAGCGGGAGGCACGAGCAGTACTTC.

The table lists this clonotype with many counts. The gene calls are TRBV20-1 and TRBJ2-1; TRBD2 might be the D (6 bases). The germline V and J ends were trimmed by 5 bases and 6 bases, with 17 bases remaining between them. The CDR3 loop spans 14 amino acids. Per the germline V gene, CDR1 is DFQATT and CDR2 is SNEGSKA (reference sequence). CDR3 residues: CSAPLGGVSNEQFF. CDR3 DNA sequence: TGCAGTGCTCCCTTGGGCGGGGTCAGCAATGAGCAGTTCTTC.

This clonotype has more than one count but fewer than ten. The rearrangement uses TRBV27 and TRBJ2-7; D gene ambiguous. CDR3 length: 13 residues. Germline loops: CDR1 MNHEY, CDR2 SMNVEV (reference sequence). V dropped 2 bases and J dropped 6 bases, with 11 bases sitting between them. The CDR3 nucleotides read TGTGCCAGCAGTTTAGTCGGGCGAAGCGAGCAGTACTTC. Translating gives CASSLVGRSEQYF.

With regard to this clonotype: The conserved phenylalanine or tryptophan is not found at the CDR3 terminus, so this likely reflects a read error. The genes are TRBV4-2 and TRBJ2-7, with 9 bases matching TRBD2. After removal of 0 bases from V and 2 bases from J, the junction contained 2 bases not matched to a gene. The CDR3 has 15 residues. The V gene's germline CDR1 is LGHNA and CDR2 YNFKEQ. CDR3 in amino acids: CASSQELAGAYEQYL. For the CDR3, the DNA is TGTGCCAGCAGCCAAGAGTTAGCGGGAGCCTACGAGCAGTACTTA.

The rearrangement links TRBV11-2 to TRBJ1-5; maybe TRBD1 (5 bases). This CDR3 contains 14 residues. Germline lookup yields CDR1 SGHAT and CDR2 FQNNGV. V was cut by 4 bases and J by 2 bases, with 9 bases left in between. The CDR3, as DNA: TGTGCCAGCAGCTCCCGGGACGGCAATCAGCCCCAGCATTTT. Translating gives CASSSRDGNQPQHF.

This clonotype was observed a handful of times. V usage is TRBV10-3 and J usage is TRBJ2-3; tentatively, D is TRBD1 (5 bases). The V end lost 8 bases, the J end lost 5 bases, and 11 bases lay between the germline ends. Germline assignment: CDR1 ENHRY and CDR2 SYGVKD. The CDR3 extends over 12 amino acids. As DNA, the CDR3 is TGTGCCATCGGGCAGGGTGGAGATACGCAGTATTTT. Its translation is CAIGQGGDTQYF.

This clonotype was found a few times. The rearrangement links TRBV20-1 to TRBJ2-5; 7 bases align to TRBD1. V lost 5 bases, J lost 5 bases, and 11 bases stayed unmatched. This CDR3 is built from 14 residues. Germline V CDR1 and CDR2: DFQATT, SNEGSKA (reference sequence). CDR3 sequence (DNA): TGCAGTGCTTCTTCAGACAGGGTCCGTGAGACCCAGTACTTC. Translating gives CSASSDRVRETQYF.

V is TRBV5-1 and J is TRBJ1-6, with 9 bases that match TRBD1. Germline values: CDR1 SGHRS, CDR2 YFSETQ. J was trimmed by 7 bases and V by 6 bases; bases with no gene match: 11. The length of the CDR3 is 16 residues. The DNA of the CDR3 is TGCGCCAGCACTACTCGGACAGGGGACAAAAATTCACCCCTCCACTTT. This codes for CASTTRTGDKNSPLHF.

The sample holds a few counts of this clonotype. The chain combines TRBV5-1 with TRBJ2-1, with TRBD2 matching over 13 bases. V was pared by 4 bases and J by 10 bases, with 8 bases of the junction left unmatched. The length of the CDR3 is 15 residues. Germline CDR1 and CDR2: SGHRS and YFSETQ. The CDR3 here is CASSRTSGSLGEQFF. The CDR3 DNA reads TGCGCCAGCAGCAGGACTAGCGGGAGTCTTGGGGAGCAGTTCTTC.

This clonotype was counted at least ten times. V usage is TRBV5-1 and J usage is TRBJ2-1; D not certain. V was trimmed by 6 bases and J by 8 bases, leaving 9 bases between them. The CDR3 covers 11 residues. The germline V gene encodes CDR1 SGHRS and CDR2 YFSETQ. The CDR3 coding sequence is TGCGCCAGCACCGTTAGGGATGAGCAGTTCTTC. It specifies CASTVRDEQFF.

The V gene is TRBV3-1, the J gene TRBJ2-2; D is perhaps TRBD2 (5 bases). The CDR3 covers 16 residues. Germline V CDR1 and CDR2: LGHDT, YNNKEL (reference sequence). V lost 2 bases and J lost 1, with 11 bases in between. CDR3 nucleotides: TGTGCCAGCAGCCAACTAAGCCGGGGGAACACCGGGGAGCTGTTTTTT. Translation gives CASSQLSRGNTGELFF.

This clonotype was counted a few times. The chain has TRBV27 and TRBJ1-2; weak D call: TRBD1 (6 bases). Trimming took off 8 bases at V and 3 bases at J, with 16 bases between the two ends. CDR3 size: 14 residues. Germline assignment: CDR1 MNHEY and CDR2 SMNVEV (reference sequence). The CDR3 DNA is TGTGCCAGCCGTGGGGGGGGCGAGGACTATGGCTACACCTTC. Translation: CASRGGGEDYGYTF.

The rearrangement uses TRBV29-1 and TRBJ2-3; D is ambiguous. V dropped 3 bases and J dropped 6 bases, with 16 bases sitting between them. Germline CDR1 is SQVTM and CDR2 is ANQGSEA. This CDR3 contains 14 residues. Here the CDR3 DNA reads TGCAGCGTTGAGAAACAGCCCCAGAGGGATACGCAGTATTTT. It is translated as CSVEKQPQRDTQYF.

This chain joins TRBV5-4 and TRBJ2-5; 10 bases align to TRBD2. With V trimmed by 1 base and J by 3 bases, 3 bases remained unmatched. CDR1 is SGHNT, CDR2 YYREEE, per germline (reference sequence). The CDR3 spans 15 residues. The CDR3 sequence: CASSLRTSGEETQYF. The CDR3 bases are TGTGCCAGCAGCTTGCGGACTAGCGGAGAAGAGACCCAGTACTTC.

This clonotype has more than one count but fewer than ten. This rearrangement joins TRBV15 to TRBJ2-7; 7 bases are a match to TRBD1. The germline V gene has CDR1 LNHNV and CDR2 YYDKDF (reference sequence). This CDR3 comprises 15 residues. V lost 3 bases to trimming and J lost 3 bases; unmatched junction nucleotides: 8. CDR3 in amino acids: CATSSQQGFLYEQYF. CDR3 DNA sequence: TGTGCCACCAGCAGCCAACAGGGGTTCCTCTACGAGCAGTACTTC.

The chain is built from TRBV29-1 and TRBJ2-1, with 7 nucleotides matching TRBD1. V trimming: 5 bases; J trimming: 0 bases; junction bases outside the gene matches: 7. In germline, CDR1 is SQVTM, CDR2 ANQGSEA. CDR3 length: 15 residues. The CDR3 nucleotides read TGCAGCGTTCTGGACAGGACCAGCTCCTACAATGAGCAGTTCTTC. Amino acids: CSVLDRTSSYNEQFF.

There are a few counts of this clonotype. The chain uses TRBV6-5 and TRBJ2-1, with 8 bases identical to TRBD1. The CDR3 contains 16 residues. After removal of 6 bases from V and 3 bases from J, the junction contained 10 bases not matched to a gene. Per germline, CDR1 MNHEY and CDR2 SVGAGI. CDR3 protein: CASSDGTGRFYNEQFF. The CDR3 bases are TGTGCCAGCAGCGACGGGACAGGTCGATTCTACAATGAGCAGTTCTTC.

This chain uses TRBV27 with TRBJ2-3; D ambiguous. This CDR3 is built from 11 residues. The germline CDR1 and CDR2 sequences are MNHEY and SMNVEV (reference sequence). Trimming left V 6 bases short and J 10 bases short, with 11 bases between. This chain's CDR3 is CASRERAAQYF. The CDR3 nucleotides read TGTGCCAGCAGAGAGAGAGCTGCGCAGTATTTT.